These 8 T cell receptor beta chains were sequenced from one sample in a study of shared clonotypes between healthy human individuals. Using immunoSEQ multiplex PCR, the repertoire was profiled, and TCRdb retains in-frame clones only, with some absent. This table has some 2,500,000 clones, 93% appearing once. Sequenced: naive CD4+ T cells from PBMCs. Regarding subset: CD45RA+ positively selected. The source is a man younger than 35 in good health. Some clones in this sample may be carry-over from other donors' samples.

The chain recombines TRBV7-9 with TRBJ1-1; 11 bases are a match to TRBD1. Germline loops: CDR1 SEHNR, CDR2 FQNEAQ (reference sequence). The trim removed 0 bases at V and 7 bases at J, leaving 7 bases unmatched. The CDR3 is 16 residues long. The CDR3 reads CASSLALGTGGGEAFF. The CDR3 nucleotides are TGTGCCAGCAGCTTAGCCCTCGGGACAGGGGGAGGTGAAGCTTTCTTT.

The chain joins TRBV11-2 to TRBJ2-4, with D possibly being TRBD1 (8 bases). Germline loops: CDR1 SGHAT, CDR2 FQNNGV. The CDR3 runs to 18 residues. V was shortened by 3 bases and J by 3 bases, with 21 bases between the two germline ends. The CDR3 nucleotides read TGTGCCAGCAGCTTCCGGAGACAGGGGCCGGGGGGCAAAAACATTCAGTACTTC. This translates into CASSFRRQGPGGKNIQYF.

The chain has TRBV5-6 and TRBJ1-2; D gene uncertain. Germline CDR1 and CDR2: SGHDT and YYEEEE. Trimming removed 4 bases at V and 12 bases at J, with 16 bases between. The CDR3 is made up of 12 amino acids. CDR3 in amino acids: CASSLYTVEDTF. CDR3 in DNA: TGTGCCAGCAGCCTTTACACCGTTGAGGACACCTTC. The full variable domain, with the rest looked up from reference TRBV5-6 and TRBJ1-2, is DAGVTQSPTHLIKTRGQQVTLRCSPKSGHDTVSWYQQALGQGPQFIFQYYEEEERQRGNFPDRFSGHQFPNYSSELNVNALLLGDSALYLCASSLYTVEDTFGSGTRLTVV.

This clone was counted once. The genes are TRBV5-1 and TRBJ2-5; 9 bases are shared with TRBD1. Germline lookup yields CDR1 SGHRS and CDR2 YFSETQ. The length of the CDR3 is 16 residues. V dropped 5 bases and J dropped 4; count of bases not matched to a gene: 12. The CDR3 bases are TGCGCCAGCAGACCCCAGCCCCCGACAGGGGGAGAGACCCAGTACTTC. This gives the protein CASRPQPPTGGETQYF.

This chain uses TRBV5-1 with TRBJ2-7, with unresolved D. Germline CDR1 SGHRS, CDR2 YFSETQ. Trimming took off 4 bases at V and 2 bases at J, with 10 bases between the two ends. This CDR3 is built from 13 residues. The CDR3 is CASSDRTPYEQYF. Written as DNA, the CDR3 is TGCGCCAGCAGCGACCGGACGCCCTACGAGCAGTACTTC. Complete variable domain (other parts from reference TRBV5-1 and TRBJ2-7): KAGVTQTPRYLIKTRGQQVTLSCSPISGHRSVSWYQQTPGQGLQFLFEYFSETQRNKGNFPGRFSGRQFSNSRSEMNVSTLELGDSALYLCASSDRTPYEQYFGPGTRLTVT.

The rearrangement joins TRBV11-2 to TRBJ1-5, with a weak D call TRBD1 (5 bases). The CDR3 is made up of 14 amino acids. Trimming cost V 5 bases and J 8 bases, with 16 bases left between them. Per the germline V gene, CDR1 is SGHAT and CDR2 is FQNNGV. The CDR3 DNA is TGTGCCAGCAGCCTATTTGGGGCCAGGGAGCCCCAGCATTTT. It specifies CASSLFGAREPQHF.

The V and J genes are TRBV30 and TRBJ1-1; D call uncertain. CDR3 length: 13 residues. From germline, CDR1 is GTSNPN and CDR2 SVGIG (reference sequence). Trimming stripped 2 bases from V and 1 base from J, with 8 bases between. This chain's CDR3 is CAWSPQPNTEAFF. The CDR3 DNA reads as TGTGCCTGGAGTCCTCAGCCGAACACTGAAGCTTTCTTT.

The chain has TRBV15 and TRBJ1-5; the D is unclear. This CDR3 has 12 amino acids. The V gene's germline CDR1 is LNHNV and CDR2 YYDKDF (reference sequence). Trimming cost V 4 bases and J 6 bases, with 7 bases left between them. The CDR3 loop reads CATSTATQPQHF. The CDR3 nucleotides are TGTGCCACCAGCACAGCGACTCAGCCCCAGCATTTT.